The 2 T cell receptor beta chains in this list originate from one sample, sequenced in a study of shared clonotypes between healthy human individuals. Using immunoSEQ multiplex PCR, the repertoire was profiled, and TCRdb retains in-frame clones only, with some absent. The table records millions of clones, 85% to 95% of them present only once. Specimen: naive CD4+ T cells sorted from blood. Regarding subset: CD45RA+ positively selected. The receptor set was obtained from a man between 18 and 29 years old in good health.

The V gene is TRBV20-1, the J gene TRBJ2-1, with TRBD1 matching 7 bases. The CDR3 runs to 11 residues. Germline V gene lookup returns CDR1 DFQATT and CDR2 SNEGSKA (reference sequence). Unmatched junction bases numbered 0, after V lost 6 bases and J lost 4 bases. The CDR3 sequence: CSAGQYNEQFF. The CDR3 DNA follows: TGCAGTGCGGGACAGTACAATGAGCAGTTCTTC.

The rearrangement uses TRBV28 and TRBJ1-5; the D is unclear. Germline-derived CDR1 and CDR2 are MDHEN and SYDVKM. The CDR3 runs to 15 residues. With 5 bases removed from V and 2 bases from J, the gap between germline ends came to 13 bases. The CDR3 DNA follows: TGTGCCAGCAGTCTACACGGGGAAGGCAATCAGCCCCAGCATTTT. It translates to CASSLHGEGNQPQHF.